This T cell receptor beta chain appears in the sequencing data of a study of response to subunit inactivated influenza vaccine. TCRdb used MiXCR to reprocess the RT-PCR reads, holding one entry per CDR3 protein. The table includes fewer than 400,000 distinct CDR3 sequences, roughly a fifth detected once. V dropped 8 bases and J dropped 6; count of bases not matched to a gene: 10. Looked up from germline, CDR1 is SQVTM and CDR2 is ANQGSEA. The CDR3 is 13 amino acids. The rearrangement joins TRBV29-1 to TRBJ2-1, with 7 bases matching TRBD2. This specimen consisted of PBMCs from blood, obtained 21 months after vaccination. This TCR was sampled from a man in his fifties or sixties who received an inactivated influenza vaccine. CDR3 sequence reads: CSTQAGVSNEQFF. CDR3 nucleotide sequence: TGCAGCACTCAGGCGGGAGTATCCAATGAGCAGTTCTTC.